Listed here are 29 T cell receptor beta chains from one sample, sequenced in a study of control samples from healthy donors and cancer patients. Sequencing was performed with immunoSEQ multiplex PCR; in TCRdb, only in-frame clones are kept and a portion is missing. The table has around 82,000 clones, around 87% seen once. The source material was blood. These receptor sequences come from a man between 45 and 60 years old in good health.

This clone was seen a handful of times. V gene TRBV28 combines with J gene TRBJ1-5; 8 nucleotides align to TRBD1. The CDR3 has 15 amino acids. The V and J ends lost 4 bases and 9 bases, in that order; junction bases with no gene match: 11. CDR1 is MDHEN and CDR2 is SYDVKM in the germline V gene. This CDR3 is CASSYEGQDWLPQHF. CDR3 bases: TGTGCCAGCAGTTACGAGGGACAGGACTGGCTGCCCCAGCATTTT.

The chain carries TRBV30 and TRBJ1-2; D is unresolved. CDR3 length: 13 residues. The germline CDR1 and CDR2 sequences are GTSNPN and SVGIG (reference sequence). The V gene lost 1 base and the J gene lost 5 bases, with 11 bases spanning the gap. The CDR3 loop reads CAWSDSGIYGYTF. As DNA, the CDR3 is TGTGCCTGGAGTGACAGCGGGATTTATGGCTACACCTTC.

V gene TRBV5-1 combines with J gene TRBJ2-1; TRBD1 is a possible D gene (6 bases). The CDR3 contains 15 residues. The V end was cut by 0 bases, the J end by 6 bases, with 13 bases between. CDR1 and CDR2 from the germline V gene are SGHRS and YFSETQ. Here the CDR3 DNA reads TGCGCCAGCAGCTTGGTCCTGCAAGGGGGCAATGAGCAGTTCTTC. This encodes CASSLVLQGGNEQFF.

This chain connects TRBV7-8 to TRBJ1-2; 7 bases map to TRBD1. The CDR3 is 14 amino acids. Trimming cost V 1 base and J 5 bases; bases outside gene matches: 4. Germline CDR1 and CDR2: SGHVS and FQNEAQ. The CDR3 spells CASSLEGASYGYTF. DNA for the CDR3: TGTGCCAGCAGCTTAGAGGGGGCGTCTTATGGCTACACCTTC.

This chain joins TRBV7-9 and TRBJ1-1, with TRBD1 as a possible D gene (5 bases). CDR3 size: 14 residues. V was shortened by 5 bases and J by 0 bases, with 10 bases between the two germline ends. Germline V gene data show CDR1 as SEHNR and CDR2 as FQNEAQ (reference sequence). The CDR3 region has the DNA TGTGCCAGCAGCCCCGGGACGGTGAACACTGAAGCTTTCTTT. This encodes CASSPGTVNTEAFF.

J is TRBJ2-4 and V is TRBV12-3 or TRBV12-4; D might be TRBD2 (5 bases). The CDR3 contains 12 residues. Between the trimmed V and J ends, which lost 5 bases and 6 bases, there was a span of 8 bases. In DNA, the CDR3 is TGTGCCAGCAGTCCCCGGGGAAACATTCAGTACTTC. Its translation is CASSPRGNIQYF.

This clone has a single count. The genes are TRBV9 and TRBJ2-1; D perhaps matches TRBD1 (5 bases). Trimming removed 5 bases from V and 8 bases from J, with 11 bases in between. Germline CDR1 is SGDLS and CDR2 is YYNGEE. The CDR3 runs 12 residues. In nucleotides, the CDR3 is TGTGCCAGCAGTAAGCAGGGCTATGAGCAGTTCTTC. Residues: CASSKQGYEQFF.

The chain couples TRBV5-1 to TRBJ2-3; the D gene is possibly TRBD2 (6 bases). Germline V gene lookup returns CDR1 SGHRS and CDR2 YFSETQ. This CDR3 has 15 amino acids. V was shortened by 0 bases and J by 6 bases, with 14 bases between the two germline ends. The CDR3 nucleotides read TGCGCCAGCAGCTTGGGGCTAGCGAGCAAGGATACGCAGTATTTT. This gives the protein CASSLGLASKDTQYF. The whole variable domain, remainder taken from reference TRBV5-1 and TRBJ2-3, is KAGVTQTPRYLIKTRGQQVTLSCSPISGHRSVSWYQQTPGQGLQFLFEYFSETQRNKGNFPGRFSGRQFSNSRSEMNVSTLELGDSALYLCASSLGLASKDTQYFGPGTRLTVL.

This rearrangement joins TRBV7-3 to TRBJ2-2; D could derive from TRBD1 or TRBD2 (6 bases each). There are 14 residues in the CDR3. Per germline, CDR1 SGHTA and CDR2 FQGTGA. Deletions cut 8 bases from V and 4 bases from J, with 14 bases between. Here the CDR3 reads CASSRGGPTGELFF. The CDR3, as DNA: TGTGCCAGCTCCCGAGGGGGGCCCACCGGGGAGCTGTTTTTT. Full variable domain (rest looked up from reference TRBV7-3 and TRBJ2-2): GAGVSQTPSNKVTEKGKYVELRCDPISGHTALYWYRQSLGQGPEFLIYFQGTGAADDSGLPNDRFFAVRPEGSVSTLKIQRTERGDSAVYLCASSRGGPTGELFFGEGSRLTVL.

This chain connects TRBV5-4 to TRBJ1-2, with TRBD1 matching over 9 bases. Germline CDR1 SGHNT, CDR2 YYREEE (reference sequence). Unmatched junction bases numbered 6, after V lost 5 bases and J lost 1 base. This CDR3 is built from 15 residues. CDR3 in amino acids: CASRRQGELNYGYTF. In nucleotides, the CDR3 is TGTGCCAGCAGGAGACAGGGGGAGCTTAACTATGGCTACACCTTC.

V gene TRBV6-2 or TRBV6-3 combines with J gene TRBJ1-1; no clear D gene. Between the trimmed V and J ends, which lost 0 bases and 1 base, there was a span of 12 bases. In germline, CDR1 is MNHEY, CDR2 SVGEGT. This CDR3 is built from 16 residues. The CDR3, as DNA: TGTGCCAGCAGTTACTCGAACTTACAGCAGAACACTGAAGCTTTCTTT. Translation: CASSYSNLQQNTEAFF.

V gene TRBV6-2 or TRBV6-3 combines with J gene TRBJ2-3; D ambiguous. Germline V gene lookup returns CDR1 MNHEY and CDR2 SVGEGT. CDR3 length: 12 residues. V gave up 2 bases and J gave up 1 base, with 1 base separating them. CDR3 DNA sequence: TGTGCCAGCAGTTACCGCACAGATACGCAGTATTTT. Translation: CASSYRTDTQYF.

This rearrangement joins TRBV30 to TRBJ2-1, with D unclear. The V gene lost 2 bases and the J gene lost 4 bases, with 9 bases spanning the gap. Germline loops: CDR1 GTSNPN, CDR2 SVGIG (reference sequence). The CDR3 sequence is 13 residues long. The chain's CDR3 is CAWSLGLYNEQFF. The CDR3 nucleotides are TGTGCCTGGAGTCTCGGGCTATACAATGAGCAGTTCTTC. Using reference TRBV30 and TRBJ2-1 for the parts outside the CDR3, the full variable domain is SQTIHQWPATLVQPVGSPLSLECTVEGTSNPNLYWYRQAAGRGLQLLFYSVGIGQISSEVPQNLSASRPQDRQFILSSKKLLLSDSGFYLCAWSLGLYNEQFFGPGTRLTVL.

This chain connects TRBV2 to TRBJ2-7, with a weak D call TRBD2 (6 bases). The CDR3 loop spans 14 amino acids. Trimming took off 5 bases at V and 2 bases at J, with 13 bases between the two ends. Looked up from germline, CDR1 is SNHLY and CDR2 is FYNNEI. In DNA form, the CDR3 reads TGTGCCAGCAGTCAAAGCGGGTACGCCTACGAGCAGTACGTC. The encoded protein is CASSQSGYAYEQYV.

This clone was seen a handful of times. The junction differs from germline at one of its ends, possibly a read error. The chain carries TRBV12-5 and TRBJ1-3; possibly TRBD1 for D (6 bases). CDR3 size: 15 residues. Germline V gene lookup returns CDR1 LGHNT and CDR2 FRNRAP. The DNA for the CDR3 is TGTGCTAGTGGTCCGGCTAGGGGGAGTGGAGACACCATATATTTT. Amino acids: CASGPARGSGDTIYF.

The V gene is TRBV7-9, the J gene TRBJ1-2; weak D call: TRBD1 (6 bases). The CDR3 runs to 15 residues. Trimming pared 5 bases from V and 4 bases from J, leaving 17 bases between. Germline values: CDR1 SEHNR, CDR2 FQNEAQ (reference sequence). This chain's CDR3 is CASSPRNRAIYGYTF. CDR3 nucleotides: TGTGCCAGCAGCCCCCGAAACAGGGCGATCTATGGCTACACCTTC.

CDR3 DNA: TGTGCCAGCAGCCAAGAGTCCGGGGCTTGGACCTATGGCTACACCTTC. Protein: CASSQESGAWTYGYTF. The chain is built from TRBV3-1 (or the pseudogene TRBV3-2) and TRBJ1-2; D possibly corresponds to TRBD1 (5 bases). The CDR3 totals 16 residues. Trimming removed 0 bases from V and 4 bases from J, with 15 bases in between. Germline values: CDR1 LGHDT, CDR2 YNNKEL (reference sequence).

V usage is TRBV20-1 and J usage is TRBJ2-1, with unresolved D. Germline loops: CDR1 DFQATT, CDR2 SNEGSKA (reference sequence). The V gene lost 6 bases and the J gene lost 9 bases, with 9 bases spanning the gap. CDR3 length: 10 residues. The DNA for the CDR3 is TGCAGTGCACAAAGCAGTGAGCAGTTCTTC. Translation gives CSAQSSEQFF.

This clone was seen a single time. CDR3 coding DNA: TGTGCCAGCAGTACCGCCCGGGACAGCAAAAACATTCAGTACTTC. This gives the protein CASSTARDSKNIQYF. This chain links TRBV6-5 with TRBJ2-4; 7 bases agree with TRBD1. The V gene's germline CDR1 is MNHEY and CDR2 SVGAGI. Trimming cost V 5 bases and J 3 bases; bases outside gene matches: 7. The CDR3 runs 15 residues.

The V and J genes are TRBV6-2 or TRBV6-3 and TRBJ1-2; 9 nucleotides agree with TRBD1. The CDR3 covers 14 residues. CDR1 is MNHEY, CDR2 SVGEGT, per germline. The J segment lost 2 bases and the V segment lost 4 bases, leaving 2 bases of the junction unmatched. CDR3 coding DNA: TGTGCCAGCAGTTGGACAGGGGAGAACTATGGCTACACCTTC. Protein: CASSWTGENYGYTF.

The table lists this clone with a few counts. J is TRBJ1-3 and V is TRBV29-1; TRBD1 matches 7 bases. Germline loops: CDR1 SQVTM, CDR2 ANQGSEA. The J segment lost 3 bases and the V segment lost 3 bases, leaving 5 bases of the junction unmatched. CDR3 length: 14 amino acids. In DNA, the CDR3 is TGCAGCGTTGACGAAGGGGGCTATGGAAACACCATATATTTT. This translates into CSVDEGGYGNTIYF.

The chain combines TRBV21-1 with TRBJ1-1. TRBV21-1 is a listed pseudogene. The CDR3 is made up of 11 amino acids. CDR3 in DNA: TGTGCCGTTGGCGGGGGACCTGAAGCTTTCTTT. The encoded protein is CAVGGGPEAFF.

The chain has TRBV19 and TRBJ2-7, with D maybe TRBD2 (6 bases). This CDR3 contains 15 residues. Germline CDR1 and CDR2: LNHDA and SQIVND (reference sequence). Trimming shortened V by 0 bases and J by 4 bases, and 13 bases separated the two germline ends. CDR3 coding DNA: TGTGCCAGTAGTATAGAGGGGACTTCCCGGTACGAGCAGTACTTC. It yields the protein CASSIEGTSRYEQYF.

The CDR3 DNA sequence: TGCGCCAGCAGCCCAAGTGGGGACCAAGAGACCCAGTACTTC. It is translated as CASSPSGDQETQYF. The chain links TRBV5-1 to TRBJ2-5; D not certain. The CDR3 runs to 14 residues. Germline assignment: CDR1 SGHRS and CDR2 YFSETQ. Trimming removed 4 bases at V and 0 bases at J, with 10 bases between.

This sequence joins TRBV24-1 and TRBJ2-1; no firm D call. CDR3 size: 15 residues. Per germline, CDR1 KGHDR and CDR2 SFDVKD. The V end lost 5 bases, the J end lost 0 bases, and 10 bases lay between the germline ends. The CDR3 DNA follows: TGTGCCACCAGTGCTGGGTCATTCTCCTACAATGAGCAGTTCTTC. Translation: CATSAGSFSYNEQFF.

In its sample, this clone was seen once. The chain links TRBV5-5 to TRBJ2-1; the match to TRBD1 covers 7 bases. The ends lost 4 bases at V and 2 bases at J; junction bases unmatched: 9. Germline V gene data show CDR1 as SGHKS and CDR2 as YYEKEE (reference sequence). The CDR3 consists of 16 residues. The DNA for the CDR3 is TGTGCCAGCAGCGGGGAAACAGGGGTCACCTACAATGAGCAGTTCTTC. Translating it yields CASSGETGVTYNEQFF.

The CDR3 sequence: CASRQGIVNTEAFF. As DNA, the CDR3 is TGTGCCAGCAGGCAGGGAATCGTGAACACTGAAGCTTTCTTT. The chain recombines TRBV2 with TRBJ1-1, with TRBD1 as a possible D gene (5 bases). V lost 6 bases and J lost 0, with 11 bases in between. Germline assignment: CDR1 SNHLY and CDR2 FYNNEI. The CDR3 is 14 residues long.

The V gene is TRBV25-1, the J gene TRBJ1-2; D remains ambiguous. Germline loops: CDR1 MGHDK, CDR2 SYGVNS. Between the trimmed V and J ends, which lost 4 bases and 8 bases, there was a span of 17 bases. This CDR3 contains 14 residues. Here the CDR3 reads CASSAFSQLSGYTF. In DNA form, the CDR3 reads TGTGCCAGCAGTGCATTCTCTCAGCTTAGCGGCTACACCTTC.

The sample holds one count of this clone. The chain employs TRBV9 and TRBJ2-3; D gene unclear. Trimming cost V 0 bases and J 0 bases, with 8 bases left between them. The CDR3 runs to 15 residues. Germline V gene data show CDR1 as SGDLS and CDR2 as YYNGEE. The CDR3 DNA follows: TGTGCCAGCAGCGTAGCAAGCGAGAGCACAGATACGCAGTATTTT. Translating gives CASSVASESTDTQYF.